The sequence of this T cell receptor beta chain was determined in a study of radiotherapy plus CTLA-4 blockade in lung cancer. Here immunoSEQ multiplex PCR was the method, and the copy in TCRdb shows in-frame clones only, minus some. Among around 82,000 clones listed, approximately 80% were seen once. The CDR3 is 17 amino acids. Germline V gene data show CDR1 as SGHDN and CDR2 as FVKESK. V dropped 2 bases and J dropped 0 bases, with 17 bases sitting between them. The clonotype comes from a human donor with non-small cell lung cancer who had stable disease on radiotherapy plus ipilimumab. This sample comprised peripheral blood, obtained from a patient treated with radiotherapy plus ipilimumab. This chain joins TRBV14 and TRBJ2-7, with D possibly matching TRBD2 (6 bases). The CDR3 loop reads CASSQSGGSLSSYEQYF. In DNA, the CDR3 is TGTGCCAGCAGCCAAAGTGGAGGGTCCCTATCCTCCTACGAGCAGTACTTC.